Below are 14 T cell receptor beta chains sequenced from a single sample in a study of T cell responses to AZD1222 COVID-19 vaccine. Sequencing was performed with immunoSEQ multiplex PCR; in TCRdb, only in-frame clones are kept and a portion is missing. The profile shows 100,000 or so clones, 88% of them singletons. The source was peripheral blood, collected on day 0 of AZD1222 vaccination. The origin of the receptors is an adult in good health.

The rearrangement uses TRBV4-2 and TRBJ2-2; 8 bases align to TRBD1. Germline-derived CDR1 and CDR2 are LGHNA and YNFKEQ. The V gene end was trimmed by 0 bases and the J gene end by 6 bases; junction bases not matched to a gene: 3. This CDR3 has 15 amino acids. CDR3 loop: CASSQDPGQAGELFF. DNA of the CDR3: TGTGCCAGCAGCCAAGATCCGGGACAGGCCGGGGAGCTGTTTTTT.

J is TRBJ1-4 and V is TRBV28; TRBD1 might be the D (5 bases). The CDR3 covers 17 residues. Between the trimmed V and J ends, which lost 5 bases and 2 bases, there was a span of 18 bases. Germline-derived CDR1 and CDR2 are MDHEN and SYDVKM. The DNA for the CDR3 is TGTGCCAGCAGTCCCACAAGGGGAATGTGGACTAATGAAAAACTGTTTTTT. Translated, it gives CASSPTRGMWTNEKLFF.

The chain recombines TRBV28 with TRBJ2-1; D possibly matches TRBD1 or TRBD2 (5 bases each). Trimming removed 8 bases from V and 6 bases from J, with 17 bases in between. Germline V gene data show CDR1 as MDHEN and CDR2 as SYDVKM. This CDR3 spans 14 amino acids. Here the CDR3 DNA reads TGTGCCAGCGCAGGGTCCCCGGGACGCAATGAGCAGTTCTTC. Protein sequence: CASAGSPGRNEQFF.

The chain joins TRBV6-5 to TRBJ1-1; possible D gene TRBD1, 5 bases. The CDR3 loop spans 14 amino acids. Germline CDR1 and CDR2: MNHEY and SVGAGI. Between the trimmed V and J ends, which lost 2 bases and 4 bases, there was a span of 11 bases. The CDR3 loop is CASSYGGGSTEAFF. In DNA, the CDR3 is TGTGCCAGCAGTTACGGGGGGGGGAGCACTGAAGCTTTCTTT.

The chain has TRBV3-1 (or the pseudogene TRBV3-2) and TRBJ1-2, with 7 bases matching TRBD1. Germline V gene sequence: CDR1 LGHDT, CDR2 YNNKEL (reference sequence). V lost 5 bases and J lost 5; bases outside the gene matches: 14. This CDR3 is 16 amino acids long. The CDR3 region has the DNA TGTGCCAGCAGCTACGGGACAGCAATAAGTAGGTATGGCTACACCTTC. Amino acids: CASSYGTAISRYGYTF.

The chain carries TRBV2 and TRBJ1-1, with 9 bases matching TRBD1. Trimming cost V 10 bases and J 1 base; bases outside gene matches: 1. CDR3 length: 12 amino acids. Germline V gene sequence: CDR1 SNHLY, CDR2 FYNNEI. DNA of the CDR3: TGTGCCACGACAGGGGGGAACACTGAAGCTTTCTTT. Its translation is CATTGGNTEAFF.

The chain uses TRBV3-1 (or the pseudogene TRBV3-2) and TRBJ1-4; D is possibly TRBD1 (5 bases). The CDR3 runs to 15 residues. Germline-derived CDR1 and CDR2 are LGHDT and YNNKEL (reference sequence). V was cut by 0 bases and J by 6 bases, with 11 bases left in between. The CDR3 spells CASSQESRGHEKLFF. As DNA, the CDR3 is TGTGCCAGCAGCCAAGAATCAAGGGGACATGAAAAACTGTTTTTT.

This clone has just one count. This chain joins TRBV9 and TRBJ2-1; 7 nucleotides agree with TRBD2. The V segment lost 0 bases and the J segment 2 bases; nucleotides outside the gene matches: 5. From germline, CDR1 is SGDLS and CDR2 YYNGEE. This CDR3 contains 16 residues. This CDR3 reads CASSVGSLAAYNEQFF. In nucleotides, the CDR3 is TGTGCCAGCAGCGTAGGATCTCTAGCGGCCTACAATGAGCAGTTCTTC.

The chain links TRBV19 to TRBJ2-5; D might be TRBD2 (5 bases). The CDR3 spans 16 residues. Trimming removed 3 bases from V and 5 bases from J, with 19 bases in between. CDR1 LNHDA and CDR2 SQIVND come from the germline V gene (reference sequence). The CDR3 sequence: CASSIRPPRDGETQYF. The CDR3 DNA is TGTGCCAGTAGTATCCGCCCACCCCGGGATGGCGAGACCCAGTACTTC.

The chain recombines TRBV12-3 or TRBV12-4 with TRBJ1-1, with D possibly being TRBD1 (5 bases). The CDR3 runs 13 residues. The V gene lost 4 bases and the J gene lost 4 bases, with 10 bases spanning the gap. CDR3 in DNA: TGTGCCAGCAGTTCAGGGTTAGGCACTGAAGCTTTCTTT. Translating it yields CASSSGLGTEAFF.

The chain recombines TRBV2 with TRBJ1-1; TRBD1 aligns across 7 bases. Trimming took 8 bases from V and 1 from J; bases not matched to a gene: 10. Germline lookup yields CDR1 SNHLY and CDR2 FYNNEI. The CDR3 has 15 amino acids. CDR3 residues: CASALRGTANTEAFF. The CDR3 DNA sequence: TGTGCCAGCGCGCTTCGCGGGACAGCGAACACTGAAGCTTTCTTT. The full variable domain, its missing parts supplied by reference TRBV2 and TRBJ1-1, is EPEVTQTPSHQVTQMGQEVILRCVPISNHLYFYWYRQILGQKVEFLVSFYNNEISEKSEIFDDQFSVERPDGSNFTLKIRSTKLEDSAMYFCASALRGTANTEAFFGQGTRLTVV.

This clone was seen only once. V gene TRBV19 combines with J gene TRBJ2-7; TRBD2 aligns across 10 bases. Germline CDR1 reads LNHDA; CDR2 reads SQIVND (reference sequence). The CDR3 spans 15 residues. The V gene end was trimmed by 4 bases and the J gene end by 2 bases; junction bases not matched to a gene: 5. CDR3 nucleotides: TGTGCCAGTAGTAAGGGGACTAGCGCGACCTACGAGCAGTACTTC. Encoded protein: CASSKGTSATYEQYF. Supplemented by reference TRBV19 and TRBJ2-7, the full variable domain reads DGGITQSPKYLFRKEGQNVTLSCEQNLNHDAMYWYRQDPGQGLRLIYYSQIVNDFQKGDIAEGYSVSREKKESFPLTVTSAQKNPTAFYLCASSKGTSATYEQYFGPGTRLTVT.

The chain links TRBV15 to TRBJ2-1, with TRBD2 matching over 7 bases. Germline CDR1 LNHNV, CDR2 YYDKDF (reference sequence). This CDR3 region has 15 residues. The V gene end was trimmed by 3 bases and the J gene end by 9 bases; junction bases not matched to a gene: 11. The chain's CDR3 is CATSRGGTPYSEQFF. In DNA form, the CDR3 reads TGTGCCACCAGCAGGGGGGGGACCCCGTATAGTGAGCAGTTCTTC.

In its sample, this clone was seen once. The chain links TRBV10-3 to TRBJ2-7, with unresolved D. The V gene's germline CDR1 is ENHRY and CDR2 SYGVKD. The V gene lost 8 bases and the J gene lost 4 bases, with 15 bases spanning the gap. The CDR3 loop spans 13 amino acids. CDR3 region: CAIALGQNYEQYF. In DNA form, the CDR3 reads TGTGCCATCGCGCTAGGGCAGAATTACGAGCAGTACTTC.